This T cell receptor (beta chain) is from a study of beta chain features in type 1 diabetes. CDR1 and CDR2 from the germline V gene are SGHDN and FVKESK. The CDR3 is 15 amino acids. V shed 1 base and J shed 5 bases, with 13 bases lying between them. CD45RO/CCR7/CD25/CD127/CD95/CD27 sorting isolated CD4+ naive, central memory, regulatory and stem cell-like memory cells. The study reverse transcribed the entire isolated RNA, so it sequenced expressed TCRB transcripts. Profiled with immunoSEQ multiplex PCR; TCRdb holds only in-frame clones, not every one. The table has hundreds of thousands of clones, 11% to 15% seen once; the top ten hold 0.03% to 0.04%. The study's findings and limits: PCR might preferentially amplify shorter templates, equally in patients and controls. Among patients, naive, central memory and Treg TCRB repertoires appeared more similar than among healthy donors. Patients with type 1 diabetes showed fewer VDJ junction insertions and more deletions. Within each of all four CD4+ subsets, Type 1 diabetes patients had TCRB CDR3s that were moderately but significantly shorter.

As to this clone: Its specificity is unknown.

The material sequenced was naive CD4+ T cells from blood. The sequence was obtained from a man aged 18 to 30 with type 1 diabetes. The chain employs TRBV14 and TRBJ2-3, with D unclear. The CDR3 DNA reads TGTGCCAGCAGCCAAGGTCTTCCGACCATAGATACGCAGTATTTT. It translates to CASSQGLPTIDTQYF.